This T cell receptor beta chain was identified in a study of blood T cells in healthy people across ages. This clonotype showed up many times. Its antigen is unknown. Germline V gives CDR1 MGHDK, CDR2 SYGVNS. The CDR3 runs to 14 residues. Trimming took 4 bases from V and 7 from J; bases not matched to a gene: 6. Points from the study as a whole: Changes in expanded clonotypes were possibly confounded, as the CMV status of donors was unknown.

Researchers report isolating at least 7 million PBMCs per sample. Sample-barcoded 5' priming and a J-beta primer mix drove a second PCR of about 7 to 12 cycles. TCRdb passed the 5' RACE reads through MiXCR, listing each CDR3 protein once. The sample lists fewer than 750,000 distinct CDR3 sequences, over 40% occurring once. This sequence joins TRBV25-1 and TRBJ2-1; 8 bases map to TRBD2. Sequenced sample: blood. The source is an elderly woman in good health. The CDR3 spells CASSAAGVRNEQFF. The CDR3 DNA reads TGTGCCAGCAGTGCAGCGGGGGTCAGAAATGAGCAGTTCTTC.